This T cell receptor beta chain stems from a study of blood T cell repertoires in COVID-19 (dated by TCRdb to about 2020). Broadly, across the study: The collaborator samples originated in the United States, Italy and Spain and spanned the acute and convalescent phases of COVID-19. The material from the prospective study consisted of cDNA or gDNA derived from T cells, B-cell-depleted T cells, or PBMCs. HLA class I and class II types, where available, came from metadata supplied by the sample provider rather than from assay-based typing. The samples were drawn from two sources: the first 160 participants of the ongoing ImmuneRACE study, and approximately 1,300 subjects contributed by 6 global collaborators. Sample metadata almost always included a de-identified subject ID, COVID-19 status, age in years and sex. Subjects who had been exposed to COVID-19, were actively infected with it, or had recovered from it provided the deeply sampled blood TCRbeta repertoires that made up the dataset. The repertoires were made available in a free public database intended to serve as a resource for research on the immune response to SARS-CoV-2.

TCRbeta CDR3 regions were amplified from genomic DNA using the immunoSEQ Assay, a bias-controlled multiplex PCR. Regarding the original processing steps: Nucleated cell counts per sample were estimated from amplification of reference gene primers within the assay. To quantify the absolute abundance of each unique TCRbeta CDR3 rearrangement, sequence reads were collapsed and filtered. For each sample, productive Simpson clonality was calculated as the square root of Simpson's diversity index across productive rearrangements. TCRdb stores this immuneACCESS table with in-frame sequences only. Part of the clones is absent; in the studies checked, under half of the shortfall reflects unresolved V genes, and no reason is known for the rest. The V and J calls and clone size come from that table; D and trimming were worked out from the DNA. The sample data list around 40,000 clones, and approximately 96% of these were observed just once. In total, the top ten clones hold 3.5% to 5% of the sample.

On this clone: There is no known antigen for this receptor. No much larger clone exists at a distance of one base, and base qualities are not known.

From cysteine to phenylalanine, the CDR3 is 15 amino acids long. The DNA shown is the 45-base CDR3, in frame from base 1. V and J are truncated by 5 bases and 8 bases respectively, leaving an intervening sequence of 19 bases. From the germline V gene, CDR1 is SGHVS and CDR2 is FNYEAQ. The collaborating institutions used their own protocols to collect whole blood in K2EDTA tubes. Collaborator samples were shipped for TCRbeta analysis as frozen whole blood, isolated PBMCs, or DNA extracted from either sample type. General findings and caveats noted by the study authors: The amount of clinical and demographic metadata varied by source and participant and was provided uncurated.

The receptor was isolated from a human donor with active COVID-19. The donor label of this sample is uncertain. The sample comprised peripheral blood. Recombination linked TRBV7-6 to TRBJ2-1; TRBD2 is possibly the D segment (6 matching bases). The DNA sequence follows: TGTGCCAGCAGCATGGACCGGGGGAGCCGCGATGAGCAGTTCTTC. The encoded protein is CASSMDRGSRDEQFF.